This TCR beta chain came from a study of blood T cell repertoires in COVID-19 (TCRdb year 2020). Regarding the research as a whole: The collaborator samples originated in the United States, Italy and Spain and spanned the acute and convalescent phases of COVID-19. The material from the prospective study consisted of cDNA or gDNA derived from T cells, B-cell-depleted T cells, or PBMCs. Subjects who had been exposed to COVID-19, were actively infected with it, or had recovered from it provided the deeply sampled blood TCRbeta repertoires that made up the dataset. The repertoires were released in a freely available public database meant as a resource for research on the immune response to SARS-CoV-2. The samples were drawn from the first 160 participants of the ongoing ImmuneRACE study and from some 1,300 subjects provided by 6 global collaborators. Nearly every sample came with metadata listing a de-identified subject ID, COVID-19 status, age in years and sex. Where available, HLA class I and class II types were obtained from metadata supplied by the sample provider rather than from assay-based typing. The full study reports these points: The amount of clinical and demographic metadata varied by source and participant and was provided uncurated.

TCRbeta CDR3 regions were amplified from genomic DNA by means of the immunoSEQ Assay, a bias-controlled multiplex PCR. On the study's bioinformatics: The number of nucleated cells in each sample was estimated by amplification of reference gene primers within the assay. Sequence reads were collapsed and filtered to measure the absolute abundance of every unique TCRbeta CDR3 rearrangement. For each sample, productive Simpson clonality was calculated by taking the square root of Simpson's diversity index across productive rearrangements. Sourced from immuneACCESS, this table was stored by TCRdb with only in-frame sequences that have V and J called. A share of the clones is absent; for the studies checked, an unresolved V gene accounts for under half, and the remainder has no known explanation. The D gene and trimming were derived from the DNA, and the V and J assignments and clone size from that table. The sample contains about 250,000 clones, around nine tenths of them found a single time. Roughly 3% of the sample is in the top ten clones.

The CDR3, cysteine through phenylalanine, is 16 amino acids long. The retained sequence is limited to the CDR3, 48 bases, with the frame set at the first base. A distance of 13 bases separates the germline ends of V and J, which lose 2 bases and 0 bases respectively. The germline V gene encodes CDR1 SGHTA and CDR2 FQGTGA. As to this clone: Its antigen specificity is not known. Per-base quality was not reported, and no clone a single base away is much larger than it.

Each collaborating institution followed its own protocols to collect whole blood in K2EDTA tubes. For TCRbeta analysis, collaborator samples were shipped as frozen whole blood, as isolated PBMCs, or as DNA extracted from either sample type. The chain couples TRBV7-3 to TRBJ1-1, and perhaps TRBD1 as D gene, on 5 matching bases. This TCR was recovered from a man between 18 and 29 years old with active or convalescent COVID-19. Sequencing input: peripheral blood. The DNA is as follows: TGTGCCAGCAGCTTAGTGGGGGGAGCCATGAACACTGAAGCTTTCTTT. It codes for CASSLVGGAMNTEAFF.